This passage covers 29 T cell receptor beta chains from one sample sequenced in a study of shared clonotypes between healthy human individuals. Sequenced by immunoSEQ multiplex PCR; TCRdb stores in-frame clones only, minus some. The data contain 660,000 or so clones, about 96% of them seen just once; the ten biggest clones take up approximately 0.1%. It was CD45RO-negative cells, positively selected for CCR7, that made up naive CD8 cells, with terminally differentiated effector memory CD45RA+ cells excluded. The specimen was naive CD8+ T cells sorted from blood. These receptors were taken from a woman aged 25 to 39 in good health.

This sequence joins TRBV6-5 and TRBJ2-1; possible D gene TRBD2, 6 bases. CDR3 length: 15 residues. Germline V gene lookup returns CDR1 MNHEY and CDR2 SVGAGI. V lost 2 bases, J lost 5 bases, and 13 bases lay in between. The CDR3 loop reads CASSYRDSGHNEQFF. The CDR3, as DNA: TGTGCCAGCAGTTACCGAGATAGCGGCCACAATGAGCAGTTCTTC.

The chain combines TRBV6-1 with TRBJ1-2, with TRBD1 matching over 8 bases. Germline V gene sequence: CDR1 MNHNS, CDR2 SASEGT. This CDR3 is built from 15 residues. V dropped 0 bases and J dropped 2; count of bases not matched to a gene: 2. The CDR3 reads CASSEAGTGNYGYTF. For the CDR3, the DNA is TGTGCCAGCAGTGAAGCCGGGACAGGCAACTATGGCTACACCTTC.

The CDR3 region is CASSQKQGMNTEAFF. The CDR3 bases are TGCGCCAGCAGCCAAAAACAGGGTATGAACACTGAAGCTTTCTTT. The chain employs TRBV4-1 and TRBJ1-1; tentative D call: TRBD1 (6 bases). V shed 2 bases and J shed 0 bases, with 10 bases lying between them. Germline V gene data show CDR1 as MGHRA and CDR2 as YSYEKL. This CDR3 region has 15 residues.

The CDR3 spells CASSLDSHTEAFF. The CDR3 region has the DNA TGTGCCAGCAGCTTGGACAGTCACACTGAAGCTTTCTTT. The genes are TRBV7-9 and TRBJ1-1, with D possibly being TRBD1 (6 bases). V was shortened by 3 bases and J by 3 bases, with 8 bases between the two germline ends. Germline lookup yields CDR1 SEHNR and CDR2 FQNEAQ (reference sequence). There are 13 residues in the CDR3. The variable domain in full, completed from reference TRBV7-9 and TRBJ1-1, reads DTGVSQNPRHKITKRGQNVTFRCDPISEHNRLYWYRQTLGQGPEFLTYFQNEAQLEKSRLLSDRFSAERPKGSFSTLEIQRTEQGDSAMYLCASSLDSHTEAFFGQGTRLTVV.

The sample holds one count of this clone. The chain recombines TRBV7-8 with TRBJ2-5; 13 nucleotides align to TRBD2. Germline V CDR1 and CDR2: SGHVS, FQNEAQ. J gave up 4 bases and V 3 bases, and 5 bases lay outside the gene matches. CDR3 length: 16 residues. DNA of the CDR3: TGTGCCAGCAGCTTTGGACTAGCGGGAGCGGGAGAGACCCAGTACTTC. Translation gives CASSFGLAGAGETQYF.

The J gene is TRBJ2-7, the V gene TRBV6-4; D unclear. V was shortened by 4 bases and J by 2 bases, with 9 bases between the two germline ends. This CDR3 spans 13 amino acids. The germline gives CDR1 MRHNA, CDR2 SNTAGT. The CDR3 here is CASSVPTAYEQYF. The CDR3 DNA is TGTGCCAGCAGTGTTCCTACCGCCTACGAGCAGTACTTC.

J is TRBJ2-7 and V is TRBV18, with 8 bases aligning to TRBD1. The CDR3 contains 15 residues. Germline CDR1 KGHSH, CDR2 LQKENI. Unmatched junction bases numbered 8, after V lost 0 bases and J lost 7 bases. The CDR3 DNA is TGTGCCAGCTCACCACCCCAGGGGGCGCCTCAAGAGCAGTACTTC. This translates into CASSPPQGAPQEQYF.

This clone was seen only once. The genes are TRBV27 and TRBJ2-7; 7 bases are a match to TRBD1. Looked up from germline, CDR1 is MNHEY and CDR2 is SMNVEV (reference sequence). CDR3 size: 14 residues. J gave up 1 base and V 8 bases, and 8 bases lay outside the gene matches. CDR3 protein: CASPEQGPSYEQYF. CDR3 sequence (DNA): TGTGCCAGCCCGGAACAGGGGCCTTCCTACGAGCAGTACTTC.

V and J are TRBV5-6 and TRBJ1-2, with a tentative D call TRBD1 (6 bases). Trimming took off 6 bases at V and 0 bases at J, with 12 bases between the two ends. Germline CDR1 and CDR2: SGHDT and YYEEEE. The CDR3 totals 14 residues. The CDR3 bases are TGTGCCAGCACCCAAGGGGGGCCTAACTATGGCTACACCTTC. It translates to CASTQGGPNYGYTF. Variable domain in full (rest from reference TRBV5-6 and TRBJ1-2): DAGVTQSPTHLIKTRGQQVTLRCSPKSGHDTVSWYQQALGQGPQFIFQYYEEEERQRGNFPDRFSGHQFPNYSSELNVNALLLGDSALYLCASTQGGPNYGYTFGSGTRLTVV.

This rearrangement joins TRBV28 to TRBJ1-2; the match to TRBD1 covers 9 bases. Per the germline V gene, CDR1 is MDHEN and CDR2 is SYDVKM. With 4 bases clipped from V and 2 bases from J, the junction kept 8 bases outside the gene matches. This CDR3 spans 16 amino acids. The CDR3 region has the DNA TGTGCCAGCAGTTATGATCTACAGGGGGCGAACTATGGCTACACCTTC. It encodes CASSYDLQGANYGYTF.

The chain couples TRBV28 to TRBJ1-2; D is ambiguous. The ends were cut back, 5 bases at V and 7 bases at J, with 14 bases in the middle. The CDR3 length is 13 residues. Per germline, CDR1 MDHEN and CDR2 SYDVKM. The CDR3 region is CASSPSRHGGYTF. In DNA form, the CDR3 reads TGTGCCAGCAGTCCCTCAAGACACGGTGGCTACACCTTC.

This chain connects TRBV11-2 to TRBJ1-1; unclear D gene. CDR1 and CDR2 from the germline V gene are SGHAT and FQNNGV. The CDR3 sequence is 16 residues long. The V end was cut by 5 bases, the J end by 1 base, with 17 bases between. This CDR3 is CASSLRAREGNTEAFF. The CDR3 nucleotides are TGTGCCAGCAGCCTGAGGGCAAGGGAAGGGAACACTGAAGCTTTCTTT.

The chain uses TRBV4-1 and TRBJ1-5; D is unresolved. The V gene lost 1 base and the J gene lost 3 bases, with 13 bases spanning the gap. Germline V CDR1 and CDR2: MGHRA, YSYEKL. The CDR3 extends over 16 amino acids. CDR3 protein: CASSQVWSENNQPQHF. CDR3 DNA: TGCGCCAGCAGCCAAGTTTGGTCAGAAAACAATCAGCCCCAGCATTTT.

The rearrangement links TRBV5-6 to TRBJ2-7; no reliable D call. The CDR3 is made up of 12 amino acids. Germline V gene lookup returns CDR1 SGHDT and CDR2 YYEEEE. V lost 4 bases and J 6 bases, leaving 11 bases between the germline ends. This chain's CDR3 is CASSPSVGEQYF. In nucleotides, the CDR3 is TGTGCCAGCAGCCCTTCGGTAGGCGAGCAGTACTTC.

CDR3 coding DNA: TGTGCCAGCAGTTTAAGGGGAGATAATCAGCCCCAGCATTTT. Translating gives CASSLRGDNQPQHF. This chain joins TRBV28 and TRBJ1-5, with a possible D match to TRBD1 (5 bases). Per the germline V gene, CDR1 is MDHEN and CDR2 is SYDVKM. This CDR3 has 14 residues. V shed 2 bases and J shed 4 bases, with 9 bases lying between them.

The chain links TRBV6-5 to TRBJ2-3, with D possibly being TRBD1 (7 bases). From germline, CDR1 is MNHEY and CDR2 SVGAGI. Trimming removed 0 bases at V and 6 bases at J, with 13 bases between. CDR3 length: 15 amino acids. CDR3 DNA: TGTGCCAGCAGTTACTCGTCCAGGGGGGTTGATACGCAGTATTTT. Its protein product is CASSYSSRGVDTQYF.

This chain connects TRBV7-8 to TRBJ2-7, with 10 bases matching TRBD2. The germline V gene has CDR1 SGHVS and CDR2 FQNEAQ. V gave up 5 bases and J gave up 0 bases; unmatched junction bases: 4. CDR3 length equals 15 residues. CDR3 residues: CASSPRTSGSYEQYF. Here the CDR3 DNA reads TGTGCCAGCAGCCCCCGGACTAGCGGCTCCTACGAGCAGTACTTC.

This rearrangement joins TRBV4-1 to TRBJ2-5, with a weak D call TRBD1 (6 bases). The better agreement between TRBJ2-7 and the DNA end casts doubt on the J call. CDR3 length equals 14 residues. Germline CDR1 is MGHRA and CDR2 is YSYEKL. CDR3 sequence (DNA): TGCGCCAGCAGCCACCGGGACATCTCCTACGAGCAGTACTTC. Its protein product is CASSHRDISYEQYF.

The V and J genes are TRBV6-1 and TRBJ2-7, with D possibly TRBD1 on 6 matching bases. Germline loops: CDR1 MNHNS, CDR2 SASEGT. With 4 bases removed from V and 0 bases from J, the gap between germline ends came to 19 bases. CDR3 length: 17 amino acids. This chain's CDR3 is CASSVSDSRIDSYEQYF. The CDR3, as DNA: TGTGCCAGCAGTGTATCGGACAGTCGAATAGACTCCTACGAGCAGTACTTC.

The rearrangement links TRBV6-1 to TRBJ2-5, with 12 bases matching TRBD2. This CDR3 has 17 amino acids. Trimming removed 1 base from V and 6 bases from J; junction bases left unmatched: 9. Germline V gene data show CDR1 as MNHNS and CDR2 as SASEGT. The chain's CDR3 is CASSEVGTSGRWKTQYF. The CDR3, as DNA: TGTGCCAGCAGTGAAGTTGGAACTAGCGGGAGGTGGAAGACCCAGTACTTC.

V and J are TRBV21-1 and TRBJ2-7; the table assigns TRBD1, which was not confirmed against the DNA. TRBV21-1 is classified as a pseudogene. This CDR3 has 19 residues. The CDR3 region is CASSRKIGQATSFSYEQYF. For the CDR3, the DNA is TGTGCCAGCAGCAGAAAGATCGGACAGGCTACATCCTTCTCCTACGAGCAGTACTTC.

This clone was picked up one time. The chain is built from TRBV27 and TRBJ1-5; no reliable D call. This CDR3 has 15 residues. The germline gives CDR1 MNHEY, CDR2 SMNVEV (reference sequence). V was cut by 0 bases and J by 6 bases, with 12 bases left in between. The CDR3 region is CASSLSFEGGQPQHF. CDR3 coding DNA: TGTGCCAGCAGTTTATCGTTCGAGGGAGGTCAGCCCCAGCATTTT.

The chain uses TRBV11-2 and TRBJ2-1; D might be TRBD2 (5 bases). Germline V gives CDR1 SGHAT, CDR2 FQNNGV. The CDR3 spans 13 residues. V shed 1 base and J shed 9 bases, with 10 bases lying between them. CDR3 sequence (DNA): TGTGCCAGCAGCTTAGTCCTAGCAGGTGAGCAGTTCTTC. It specifies CASSLVLAGEQFF.

The chain joins TRBV14 to TRBJ2-1; TRBD2 matches 10 bases. Germline V CDR1 and CDR2: SGHDN, FVKESK. V shed 0 bases and J 4 bases; nucleotides not matched to a gene: 15. The CDR3 is made up of 20 amino acids. The CDR3 loop is CASSQDVVAGGTHLYNEQFF. In nucleotides, the CDR3 is TGTGCCAGCAGCCAAGATGTGGTAGCGGGAGGAACCCACCTTTACAATGAGCAGTTCTTC.

As concerns this clone: In the same sample, other DNA sequences code for this CDR3. For the CDR3, the DNA is TGTGCCAGCAGTTACGGCGCAAACACCGGGGAGCTGTTTTTT. Translation: CASSYGANTGELFF. The chain uses TRBV6-5 and TRBJ2-2; D gene uncertain. The V end lost 2 bases, the J end lost 2 bases, and 6 bases lay between the germline ends. The CDR3 is 14 amino acids. Germline V lookup: CDR1 MNHEY, CDR2 SVGAGI.

CDR3 coding DNA: TGTGCCAGCCGGGACAGGAACCATGAGCAGTTCTTC. Translating gives CASRDRNHEQFF. V usage is TRBV2 and J usage is TRBJ2-1; 8 bases fit TRBD1. CDR3 size: 12 residues. The germline V gene encodes CDR1 SNHLY and CDR2 FYNNEI. With 8 bases clipped from V and 8 bases from J, the junction kept 5 bases outside the gene matches.

J is TRBJ2-7 and V is TRBV29-1; 7 bases agree with TRBD1. Germline V gene data show CDR1 as SQVTM and CDR2 as ANQGSEA. This CDR3 is 13 amino acids long. The V and J ends lost 6 bases and 7 bases, in that order; junction bases with no gene match: 12. Here the CDR3 DNA reads TGCAGCGTCACAGGGGCCCGCGTTAAGGAGCAGTACTTC. Its protein product is CSVTGARVKEQYF.

This chain connects TRBV5-1 to TRBJ1-2, with 8 bases aligning to TRBD1. Looked up from germline, CDR1 is SGHRS and CDR2 is YFSETQ. V lost 4 bases, J lost 4 bases, and 12 bases stayed unmatched. The CDR3 is 16 residues long. CDR3 bases: TGCGCCAGCAGCCCCAGGACAGGGAAGGAAGTCTATGGCTACACCTTC. Its protein product is CASSPRTGKEVYGYTF.

This chain joins TRBV10-3 and TRBJ1-5, with 8 bases that match TRBD1. Germline V gene lookup returns CDR1 ENHRY and CDR2 SYGVKD. Trimming took 7 bases from V and 2 from J; bases not matched to a gene: 10. The CDR3 totals 16 residues. The CDR3 protein is CAITRRQGSGNQPQHF. Written as DNA, the CDR3 is TGTGCCATCACCCGGAGACAGGGGTCTGGCAATCAGCCCCAGCATTTT.